This T cell receptor beta chain originates from a study of T cells in localized non-small cell lung cancer. Assay used: immunoSEQ multiplex PCR; TCRdb lists only in-frame clones, some missing. Among about 33,000 clones listed, roughly nine tenths were seen once. Notes on the study in general: Researchers found a median approximately 60 of the top 100 tumor clones in adjacent lung.

V lost 3 bases and J lost 2, with 14 bases in between. There are 15 residues in the CDR3. CDR1 is SEHNR, CDR2 FQNEAQ, per germline (reference sequence). In regard to this clone: The antigen is unknown.

The chain employs TRBV7-9 and TRBJ2-7; a weak D match, TRBD1 (6 bases). The sample here was peripheral blood, taken before any cancer treatment. This clonotype was sampled from a female donor older than 55 with stage I lung adenocarcinoma. The CDR3 DNA reads as TGTGCCAGCAGCTTGGGAGACGGGACACCCTACGAGCAGTACTTC. Translating it yields CASSLGDGTPYEQYF.